This T cell receptor beta chain was identified during a study of human T cells and chemical hapten exposure (dated by TCRdb to the early 2020s). For the wider study: For sensitization, 2% DPC in acetone was applied to a roughly 2 cm by roughly 2 cm area of upper inner arm skin. The study tracked peripheral blood TCR repertoire changes in vivo during primary and secondary sensitization to the hapten diphenylcyclopropenone (DPC) in alopecia patients. Patch tests used Finn chambers with 0.01% DPC on the upper back, scored after 6 days by International Contact Dermatitis Research Group standards. Twenty-nine alopecia patients provided blood for TCR sequencing at one to four time points (pre-sensitization, 2, 6 and 24 weeks). Patient blood was sampled pre-sensitization (week 0) and at 2, 6 and about 24 weeks after DPC sensitization. The patient cohort, mostly female, included alopecia areata with under or over 50% scalp involvement, alopecia totalis and alopecia universalis. Throughout the approximately 24-week study period, patients were also given weekly therapeutic DPC doses on the scalp. Libraries were pooled for sequencing, and variation in per-sample TCR yields was attributed mainly to small differences in library volumes within the pool. What the work shows at the level of the full study, not this receptor alone: Compared with pre-sensitization or healthy control sets, expanded TCRs formed significantly more large CDR3 similarity clusters, which is consistent with antigen-driven responses. Because all patients had alopecia, a presumed autoimmune disease, the immune response of the patients might differ from that of healthy individuals. After repeated subsampling, the strength of the expansion versus patch-test correlation and the threshold at which it became significant changed. DPC sensitization did not change the number of TCRs with a frequency above 1 in 1000, and there was no evidence of changes in global repertoire structure. Patch test score correlated positively with the number of PT1 expanded TCRs, reaching significance at thresholds 8, 16 and 32 but not at 4.

The receptor library was made with RACE. The instrument given in TCRdb is NextSeq 500. Library preparation attached unique molecular identifiers to individual cDNA molecules for quantitative, reproducible TCR counting. Each blood RNA sample was used to sequence both TCR alpha and TCR beta chains. Per the source publication's procedure: Samples had a median of roughly 91,000 TCRs, with a range from about 23,224 to 750,000. The Decombinator software suite was used to annotate V, J and CDR3 in the TCR reads. For PS versus PT1 abundance plots, all samples were subsampled to the same number of TCRs (28,000). TCRs were defined as expanded if absent before sensitization and observed at least eight times at the 2-week time point. In-frame beta chains were kept once TCRdb had trimmed the public reads at Q25 with fastp and called clones with MiXCR. Rows are unified per CDR3 protein, each entry keeping the most common DNA and genes. Here the V and J calls rest on TCRdb's processing, not on the authors' analysis. Counted in this sample were some 99,000 distinct CDR3 sequences; roughly a tenth of them appeared once. 3.1% of the sample is in the top ten clones.

This clonotype came up a few times. There is no known antigen for this receptor. No much larger clone exists at a distance of one base, and base qualities are not known. The time point label on this specimen signifies: patch test 2, 6 weeks after DPC sensitization. What this sample's treatment or condition label stands for: therapeutic diphenylcyclopropenone sensitization with weekly scalp DPC. Blood at each patch-test visit was drawn before the patch test was applied. Eligible patients were aged 18 to 70, diagnosed with alopecia, deemed suitable for DPC therapy, and excluded if pregnant. Unfractionated whole blood was collected in Tempus Blood RNA tubes, and total RNA was extracted from that blood. This receptor was obtained from a woman aged 40 to 50 with alopecia areata. Some clones in this sample may be carry-over from other donors' samples. The sequences come from whole blood, collected in connection with sensitization to the hapten diphenylcyclopropenone (DPC).

The CDR3 region has the sequence CASSYSAGIGYGYTF. At the DNA level, the sequence is TGTGCCAGCAGTTACTCGGCAGGGATAGGCTATGGCTACACCTTC. This sequence uses TRBV6-5 and TRBJ1-2, with a weak D call of TRBD1 (5 bases match). The germline V gene encodes CDR1 MNHEY and CDR2 SVGAGI. From cysteine to phenylalanine, the CDR3 is 15 amino acids long. Left in the record is the CDR3 DNA by itself, 45 bases read in frame from the first base. V is clipped by 0 bases and J by 4 bases, and the sequence between their germline boundaries is 12 bases long.